Described below is a single T cell receptor beta chain sequence and its context. Antigen unknown. The sample is drawn from a study of blood T cells in healthy people across ages. Study-wide background: When template switching was applied, about one barcoded beta molecule was captured per two T cells.

Broader study findings: Age showed a roughly linear inverse relationship with TCR beta diversity per million T cells.

Alongside a J-beta primer mix, a sample-barcoded 5' primer served in a second PCR lasting 7 to 11 cycles. TCRdb used MiXCR to reprocess the 5' RACE reads, holding one entry per CDR3 protein. The data hold about 640,000 distinct CDR3 sequences, with around three fifths observed a single time. Investigators took about 10 milliliters of peripheral blood from every donor. V was pared by 7 bases and J by 0 bases, with 8 bases between. The CDR3 totals 13 residues. The germline CDR1 and CDR2 sequences are SGHRS and YFSETQ. This clonotype was obtained from a man aged 55 to 70 in good health. This chain uses TRBV5-1 with TRBJ2-1; D remains unclear. Sequencing input: blood. DNA of the CDR3: TGCGCCAGCTTTCGGAGCTCCTACAATGAGCAGTTCTTC. Encoded protein: CASFRSSYNEQFF. Filled out from reference TRBV5-1 and TRBJ2-1, the complete variable domain reads KAGVTQTPRYLIKTRGQQVTLSCSPISGHRSVSWYQQTPGQGLQFLFEYFSETQRNKGNFPGRFSGRQFSNSRSEMNVSTLELGDSALYLCASFRSSYNEQFFGPGTRLTVL.